A single count supports the clone carrying this TCR beta chain. Measured with immunoSEQ multiplex PCR; TCRdb has only the in-frame clones, and not every one. The table shows over a million clones, with around 76% occurring only once. The sample is drawn from a study of shared clonotypes between healthy human individuals. V was trimmed by 0 bases and J by 5 bases, leaving 16 bases between them. The CDR3 loop spans 17 amino acids. CDR1 and CDR2 (germline): MNHEY, SMNVEV (reference sequence). Material: memory CD4+ T cells sorted from blood. Subset given: CD45RA-negative fraction. The V call is TRBV27, the J call TRBJ1-4; tentatively, D is TRBD1 (5 bases). This TCR was recovered from a man younger than 35 in good health. Here the CDR3 DNA reads TGTGCCAGCAGTTTATCCAGGGTTCCACCGGGGAATGAAAAACTGTTTTTT. Its protein product is CASSLSRVPPGNEKLFF. The full variable domain, its missing parts supplied by reference TRBV27 and TRBJ1-4, is EAQVTQNPRYLITVTGKKLTVTCSQNMNHEYMSWYRQDPGLGLRQIYYSMNVEVTDKGDVPEGYKVSRKEKRNFPLILESPSPNQTSLYFCASSLSRVPPGNEKLFFGSGTQLSVL.